The 10 T cell receptor beta chains presented below share a single source sample, sequenced in a study of beta chain features in type 1 diabetes. Study observations and caveats: A moderate, significant TCRB CDR3 shortening appeared in type 1 diabetes across four CD4+ subsets.

Antigens of these TCRs are unknown. Sequencing targeted expressed TCRB transcripts, as all isolated RNA had been reverse transcribed. The repertoire was sequenced with immunoSEQ multiplex PCR; TCRdb's copy has only in-frame clones and lacks some. This table has 25,000 to 30,000 clones, roughly 61% appearing once. Sequencing was performed on Tregs from blood. These receptors came from a woman aged 25-40 years with type 1 diabetes.

The genes are TRBV7-6 and TRBJ2-5; D remains unclear. V was trimmed by 5 bases and J by 2 bases, leaving 12 bases between them. Germline V gives CDR1 SGHVS, CDR2 FNYEAQ. The CDR3 is 14 amino acids. CDR3 bases: TGTGCCAGCAGCCCCCGAGGCCGACAAGAGACCCAGTACTTC. Translating gives CASSPRGRQETQYF.

The genes are TRBV13 and TRBJ1-1; the match to TRBD1 covers 9 bases. Looked up from germline, CDR1 is PRHDT and CDR2 is FYEKMQ (reference sequence). Trimming removed 5 bases from V and 11 bases from J; junction bases left unmatched: 3. This CDR3 comprises 11 residues. CDR3 residues: CASSRTGDAFF. CDR3 coding DNA: TGTGCCAGCAGCCGGACAGGGGACGCTTTCTTT.

The chain combines TRBV28 with TRBJ2-3; D is perhaps TRBD1 (6 bases). The CDR3 runs 15 residues. Germline loops: CDR1 MDHEN, CDR2 SYDVKM. Trimming left V 5 bases short and J 6 bases short, with 18 bases between. The CDR3 DNA reads TGTGCCAGCAGTCTAGTGGGACAAGGAGCGGATACGCAGTATTTT. This gives the protein CASSLVGQGADTQYF.

This clone was counted once. This chain joins TRBV11-2 and TRBJ2-2; D call uncertain. Trimming stripped 2 bases from V and 3 bases from J, with 10 bases between. In germline, CDR1 is SGHAT, CDR2 FQNNGV. The CDR3 contains 15 residues. The CDR3 spells CASSLLSRYTGELFF. For the CDR3, the DNA is TGTGCCAGCAGCTTACTCTCCAGATACACCGGGGAGCTGTTTTTT.

The CDR3 DNA follows: TGCAGCGTTGGGGACAGCTACGAGCAGTACTTC. Translation: CSVGDSYEQYF. The chain recombines TRBV29-1 with TRBJ2-7; 7 positions match TRBD1. This CDR3 contains 11 residues. J lost 3 bases, V lost 4 bases, and 0 bases had no gene match. From germline, CDR1 is SQVTM and CDR2 ANQGSEA.

The chain is built from TRBV6-6 and TRBJ2-2; no clear D. V was clipped by 6 bases and J by 4 bases, with 6 bases between them. The germline CDR1 and CDR2 sequences are MNHNY and SVGAGI (reference sequence). This CDR3 has 12 residues. CDR3 nucleotides: TGTGCCAGCAGCCTTATCACCGGGGAGCTGTTTTTT. Its translation: CASSLITGELFF.

The V and J genes are TRBV14 and TRBJ2-3; 9 bases match TRBD2. The CDR3 spans 18 residues. V shed 0 bases, J shed 3 bases, and the junction held 10 bases outside the gene matches. Germline loops: CDR1 SGHDN, CDR2 FVKESK. CDR3 protein: CASSQDRPSGEITDTQYF. CDR3 sequence (DNA): TGTGCCAGCAGCCAAGATCGGCCTAGCGGGGAAATTACAGATACGCAGTATTTT.

The CDR3 is CASSLLGLSSYEQYF. CDR3 nucleotide sequence: TGTGCCAGCAGCTTACTTGGACTATCGTCATACGAGCAGTACTTC. The J gene is TRBJ2-7, the V gene TRBV11-2, with D perhaps matching TRBD2 (6 bases). Germline loops: CDR1 SGHAT, CDR2 FQNNGV. This CDR3 has 15 residues. V was shortened by 2 bases and J by 4 bases, with 15 bases between the two germline ends.

The genes are TRBV5-4 and TRBJ2-7; D uncertain. CDR1 and CDR2 (germline): SGHNT, YYREEE (reference sequence). This CDR3 has 13 residues. V lost 0 bases, J lost 7 bases, and 11 bases lay in between. This CDR3 reads CASSLEPVLEQYF. The CDR3 DNA follows: TGTGCCAGCAGCTTGGAACCGGTCCTGGAGCAGTACTTC.

The chain uses TRBV28 and TRBJ2-1, with 11 bases aligning to TRBD1. Looked up from germline, CDR1 is MDHEN and CDR2 is SYDVKM. V dropped 5 bases and J dropped 15; count of bases not matched to a gene: 3. CDR3 length: 11 residues. This chain's CDR3 is CASSRTGGRFF. The CDR3 nucleotides are TGTGCCAGCAGTCGGACAGGGGGCCGGTTCTTC.